Listed below are T cell receptor beta chains from one sample, sequenced in a study of preoperative IRX-2 immunotherapy in early breast cancer. Clones were sequenced by immunoSEQ multiplex PCR, and TCRdb holds only the in-frame ones, with some missing. In the table there are over 55,000 clones, approximately 94% of which are singletons. This specimen was acquired from a patient treated with IRX-2 immunotherapy. All receptors derive from a human donor with breast cancer. Both conserved end residues are part of each CDR3. D genes are given only for firm matches. The listing skips clone size in some rows; elsewhere it reads once, few, many or a size class.

TRBJ1-2 TRBV4-3 13 TRBD1 NA TGCGCCAGCAGCACCACAGGGGGCTATGGCTACACCTTC CASSTTGGYGYTF
TRBJ2-2 TRBV9 13 NA NA TGTGCCAGCAGCGGGCTAAACACCGGGGAGCTGTTTTTT CASSGLNTGELFF
TRBJ2-3 TRBV15 15 TRBD1 NA TGTGCCACCAGCAGCGGGCGGTCAGGGGGAAATACGCAGTATTTT CATSSGRSGGNTQYF
TRBJ1-1 TRBV9 15 TRBD1 NA TGTGCCAGCAGCGCCCGGACAGGGTTGAGCACTGAAGCTTTCTTT CASSARTGLSTEAFF
TRBJ2-3 TRBV4-3 13 NA NA TGCGCCAGCAGCCAAGAGATCAGGGGAGCTCAGTATTTT CASSQEIRGAQYF
TRBJ2-1 TRBV5-3 15 TRBD1 NA TGTGCCAGAAGATCCGCCACCGGGACAGACCATGAGCAGTTCTTC CARRSATGTDHEQFF
TRBJ2-3 TRBV30 16 TRBD1 NA TGTGCCTGGAGCCCCTATAGGACAGGGAGCACAGATACGCAGTATTTT CAWSPYRTGSTDTQYF
TRBJ1-4 TRBV28 14 NA NA TGTGCCAGCAGTTTGACGGGGGTTGGAGAAAAACTGTTTTTT CASSLTGVGEKLFF
TRBJ2-7 TRBV4-1 14 NA NA TGCGCCAGCAGCCAACGCACAGGGCCCTACGAGCAGTACTTC CASSQRTGPYEQYF
TRBJ2-7 TRBV19 12 NA NA TGTGCCAGTAGTTTGGGTTCCTACGAGCAGTACTTC CASSLGSYEQYF
TRBJ1-1 TRBV5-1 14 NA NA TGCGCCAGCAGCTTGGACAGGGCGGGCACTGAAGCTTTCTTT CASSLDRAGTEAFF
TRBJ2-1 TRBV7-3 15 NA NA TGTGCCAGCAGCTCCCGGGGGGCCGGCTACAATGAGCAGTTCTTC CASSSRGAGYNEQFF
TRBJ2-7 TRBV7-9 14 NA once TGTGCCAGCAGCTCCCTGGGGGGAACTAACGAGCAGTACTTC CASSSLGGTNEQYF
TRBJ1-4 TRBV27 17 TRBD1 NA TGTGCCAGCAGTTCGGACAGGCGAAAAGCAACTAATGAAAAACTGTTTTTT CASSSDRRKATNEKLFF
TRBJ2-7 TRBV28 11 NA NA TGTGCCAGCAGTTTATCTTTCGAGCAGTACTTC CASSLSFEQYF
TRBJ2-6 TRBV30 17 NA NA TGTGCCGGGTTCTCGAAAGGGGGAGGGCCCGGGGCCAACGTCCTGACTTTC CAGFSKGGGPGANVLTF
TRBJ2-1 TRBV11-3 14 NA NA TGTGCCAGCAGCTTAGGCGGGGCCTGGAATGAGCAGTTCTTC CASSLGGAWNEQFF
TRBJ2-1 TRBV7-3 14 NA NA TGTGCCAGCAGCTTACTCCCCCCCTACAATGAGCAGTTCTTC CASSLLPPYNEQFF
TRBJ1-3 TRBV11-1 13 NA NA TGTGCCAGCAGACAGAACTCTGGAAACACCATATATTTT CASRQNSGNTIYF
TRBJ2-1 TRBV10-3 16 TRBD2 NA TGTGCCATCAGTGGGACACGACTAGCGGGAGGGCCCGGGCAGTTCTTC CAISGTRLAGGPGQFF
TRBJ1-2 TRBV15 13 NA NA TGTGCCACCAGCCCCCTGCCGTCCTATGGCTACACCTTC CATSPLPSYGYTF
TRBJ1-2 TRBV6-5 13 NA NA TGTGCCAGCAGTTACGTAGGTTTCTATGGCTACACCTTC CASSYVGFYGYTF
TRBJ1-5 TRBV4-1 17 NA NA TGCGCCAGCAGCCAAGGGGCCCTCGGGTTCAACAATCAGCCCCAGCATTTT CASSQGALGFNNQPQHF
TRBJ1-6 TRBV6-1 16 NA NA TGTGCCAGCAGTGTTGTGGGGAGCTCCTATAATTCACCCCTCCACTTT CASSVVGSSYNSPLHF
TRBJ2-5 TRBV5-6 18 TRBD2 NA TGTGCCAGCAGCTTGATGGGACTAGCGGGAGATCAGCAAGAGACCCAGTACTTC CASSLMGLAGDQQETQYF